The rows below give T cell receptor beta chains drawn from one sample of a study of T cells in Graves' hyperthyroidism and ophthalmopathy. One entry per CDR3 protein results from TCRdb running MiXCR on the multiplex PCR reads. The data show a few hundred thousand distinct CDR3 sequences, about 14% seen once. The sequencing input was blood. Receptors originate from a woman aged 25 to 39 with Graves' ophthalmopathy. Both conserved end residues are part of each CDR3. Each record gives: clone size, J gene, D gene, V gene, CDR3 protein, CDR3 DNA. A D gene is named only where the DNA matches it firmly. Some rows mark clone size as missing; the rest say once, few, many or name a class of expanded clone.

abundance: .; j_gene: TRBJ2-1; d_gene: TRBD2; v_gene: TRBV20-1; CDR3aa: CSALDTGGPREQFF; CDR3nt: TGCAGTGCTCTTGATACGGGGGGGCCGCGTGAGCAGTTCTTC
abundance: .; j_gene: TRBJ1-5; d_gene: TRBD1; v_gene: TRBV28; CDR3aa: CASSLSGTGGFQPQHF; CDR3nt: TGTGCCAGCAGTTTATCCGGGACAGGGGGCTTTCAGCCCCAGCATTTT
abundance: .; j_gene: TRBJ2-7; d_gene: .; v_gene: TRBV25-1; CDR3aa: CATVGPWDRPYEQYF; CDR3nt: TGTGCCACCGTCGGTCCGTGGGACCGACCCTACGAGCAGTACTTC
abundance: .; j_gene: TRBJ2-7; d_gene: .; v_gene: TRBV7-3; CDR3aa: CASTPVNGNYEQYF; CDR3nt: TGTGCCAGCACCCCCGTGAACGGCAACTACGAGCAGTACTTC
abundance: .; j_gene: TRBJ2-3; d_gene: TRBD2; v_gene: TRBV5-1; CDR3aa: CASSKGAGGDTQYF; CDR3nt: TGCGCCAGCTCGAAAGGGGCGGGAGGGGATACGCAGTATTTT
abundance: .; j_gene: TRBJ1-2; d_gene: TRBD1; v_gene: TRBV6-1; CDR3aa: CASSEVGTAIYGYTF; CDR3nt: TGTGCCAGCAGTGAAGTAGGGACAGCCATCTATGGCTACACCTTC
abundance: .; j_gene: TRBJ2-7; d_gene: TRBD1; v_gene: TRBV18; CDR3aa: CTSSPRQGTYEQYF; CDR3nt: TGTACCAGCTCACCCCGACAGGGGACCTACGAGCAGTACTTC
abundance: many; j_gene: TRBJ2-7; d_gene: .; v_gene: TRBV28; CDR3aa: CASLESGAKYEQYF; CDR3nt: TGTGCCAGTTTGGAGAGCGGTGCTAAATACGAGCAGTACTTC
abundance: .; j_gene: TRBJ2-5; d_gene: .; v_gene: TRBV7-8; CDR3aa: CASRQTQRDQETQYF; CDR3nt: TGTGCCAGCAGACAAACACAGCGGGACCAAGAGACCCAGTACTTC
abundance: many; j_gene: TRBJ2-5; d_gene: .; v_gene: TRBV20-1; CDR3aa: CSARGGSDTRETQYF; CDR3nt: TGCAGTGCTAGAGGAGGCTCGGACACCAGGGAGACCCAGTACTTC
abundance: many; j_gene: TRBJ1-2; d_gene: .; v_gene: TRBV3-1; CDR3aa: CASATTGWLVGYTF; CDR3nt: TGTGCCAGCGCCACCACGGGGTGGCTGGTTGGCTACACCTTC
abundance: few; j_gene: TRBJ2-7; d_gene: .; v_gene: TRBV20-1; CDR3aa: CSARLHPEGDRFYEQYF; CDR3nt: TGCAGTGCTAGATTACACCCCGAAGGAGACAGGTTCTACGAGCAGTACTTC
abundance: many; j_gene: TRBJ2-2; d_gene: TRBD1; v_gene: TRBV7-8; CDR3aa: CASSPLTGARPGELFF; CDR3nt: TGTGCCAGCAGCCCTTTGACAGGGGCTCGCCCCGGGGAGCTGTTTTTT
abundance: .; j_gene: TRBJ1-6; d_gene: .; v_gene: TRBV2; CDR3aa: CASSEARGSGSPLHF; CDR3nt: TGTGCCAGCAGTGAAGCGAGGGGGTCGGGGTCACCCCTCCACTTT
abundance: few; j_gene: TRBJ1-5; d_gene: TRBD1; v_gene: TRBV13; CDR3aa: CASSLGNTGVNQPQHF; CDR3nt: TGTGCCAGCAGCTTAGGTAATACAGGGGTCAATCAGCCCCAGCATTTT
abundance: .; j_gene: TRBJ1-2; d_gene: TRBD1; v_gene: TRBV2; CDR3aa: CASSSLDRAYGYTF; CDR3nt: TGTGCCAGCAGTTCCCTCGACAGGGCCTATGGCTACACCTTC
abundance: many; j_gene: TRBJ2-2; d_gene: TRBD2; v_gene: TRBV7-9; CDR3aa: CASSPRAGGTGELFF; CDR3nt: TGTGCCAGCAGCCCCCGAGCGGGGGGGACCGGGGAGCTGTTTTTT
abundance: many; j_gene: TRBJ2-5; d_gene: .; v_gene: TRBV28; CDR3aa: CASSFPWTEGETQYF; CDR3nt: TGTGCCAGCAGTTTCCCTTGGACCGAGGGGGAGACCCAGTACTTC
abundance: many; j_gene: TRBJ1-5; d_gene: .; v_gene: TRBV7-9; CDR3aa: CASSADSQPRPQHF; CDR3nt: TGTGCCAGCAGCGCGGACAGTCAGCCTCGGCCCCAGCATTTT
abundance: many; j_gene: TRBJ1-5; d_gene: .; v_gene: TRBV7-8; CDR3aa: CASSLGMGQPQHF; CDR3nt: TGTGCCAGCAGCCTAGGGATGGGCCAGCCCCAGCATTTT
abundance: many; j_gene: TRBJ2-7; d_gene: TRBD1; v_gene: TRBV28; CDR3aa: CASSSTDRGDEQYF; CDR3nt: TGTGCCAGCAGTTCTACGGACAGGGGAGACGAGCAGTACTTC
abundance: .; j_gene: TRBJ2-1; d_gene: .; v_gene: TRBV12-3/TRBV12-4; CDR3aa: CASSFFFEASEQFF; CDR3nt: TGTGCCAGCAGTTTTTTTTTCGAGGCTAGTGAGCAGTTCTTC
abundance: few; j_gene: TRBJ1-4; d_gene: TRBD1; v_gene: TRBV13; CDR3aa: CASSLGLGQGDEKLFF; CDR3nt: TGTGCCAGCAGCTTAGGTCTGGGGCAGGGGGATGAAAAACTGTTTTTT
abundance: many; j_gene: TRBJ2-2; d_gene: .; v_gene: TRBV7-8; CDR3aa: CASSLDPARRGTGELFF; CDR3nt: TGTGCCAGCAGCTTAGACCCGGCCCGAAGGGGCACCGGGGAGCTGTTTTTT
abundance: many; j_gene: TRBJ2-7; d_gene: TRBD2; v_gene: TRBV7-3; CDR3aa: CASSLSSGGYEQYF; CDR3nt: TGTGCCAGCAGCTTATCTAGCGGGGGCTACGAGCAGTACTTC
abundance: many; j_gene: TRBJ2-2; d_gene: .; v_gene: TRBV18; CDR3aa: CASSPTGSTGELFF; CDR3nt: TGTGCCAGCTCACCGACAGGTTCGACCGGGGAGCTGTTTTTT
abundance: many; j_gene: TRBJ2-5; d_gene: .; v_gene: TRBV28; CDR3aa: CASSFRRGHGETQYF; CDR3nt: TGTGCCAGCAGTTTTCGCAGGGGTCACGGGGAGACCCAGTACTTC
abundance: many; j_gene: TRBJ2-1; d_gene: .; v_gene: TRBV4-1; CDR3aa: CASSHQQGNEQFF; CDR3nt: TGCGCCAGCAGCCACCAACAGGGCAATGAGCAGTTCTTC
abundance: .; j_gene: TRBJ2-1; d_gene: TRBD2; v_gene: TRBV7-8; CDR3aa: CASSPKRLAGGPNEQFF; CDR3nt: TGTGCCAGCAGCCCAAAAAGACTAGCGGGGGGGCCTAATGAGCAGTTCTTC
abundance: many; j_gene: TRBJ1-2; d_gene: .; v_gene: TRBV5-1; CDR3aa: CASARDTLNYGYTF; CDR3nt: TGCGCCAGCGCCAGGGATACCCTTAACTATGGCTACACCTTC
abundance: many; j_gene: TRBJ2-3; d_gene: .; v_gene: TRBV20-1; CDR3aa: CSAVKTALNTDTQYF; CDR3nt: TGCAGTGCTGTTAAAACAGCCCTTAACACAGATACGCAGTATTTT
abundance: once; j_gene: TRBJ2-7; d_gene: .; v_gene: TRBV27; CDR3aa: CASRDKTYEQYF; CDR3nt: TGTGCCAGCCGGGACAAAACCTACGAGCAGTACTTC
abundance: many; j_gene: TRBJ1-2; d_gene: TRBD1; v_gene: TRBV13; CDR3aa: CASSATIGKDRGLRGYTF; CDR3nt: TGTGCCAGCAGCGCCACGATTGGAAAGGACAGGGGGCTGCGTGGCTACACCTTC
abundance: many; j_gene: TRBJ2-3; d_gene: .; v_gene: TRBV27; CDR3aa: CASSPAGRNTDTQYF; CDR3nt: TGTGCCAGCAGTCCTGCCGGGCGGAACACAGATACGCAGTATTTT
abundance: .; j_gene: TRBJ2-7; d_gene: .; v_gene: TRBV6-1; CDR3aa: CASSENNYEQYF; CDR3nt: TGTGCCAGCAGTGAGAATAACTACGAGCAGTACTTC
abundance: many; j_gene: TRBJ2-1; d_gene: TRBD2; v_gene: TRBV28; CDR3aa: CASRPGFGGGVYEQFF; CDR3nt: TGTGCCAGCAGACCCGGATTCGGCGGGGGAGTTTATGAGCAGTTCTTC
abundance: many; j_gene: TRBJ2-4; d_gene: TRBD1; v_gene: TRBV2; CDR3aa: CASRKVGQGANIQYF; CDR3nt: TGTGCCAGCAGGAAAGTCGGACAGGGGGCAAACATTCAGTACTTC
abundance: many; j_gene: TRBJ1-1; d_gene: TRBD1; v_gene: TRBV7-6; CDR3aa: CASSLVSTGGQGTEAFF; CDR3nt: TGTGCCAGCAGCTTAGTTAGTACAGGGGGTCAGGGGACTGAAGCTTTCTTT
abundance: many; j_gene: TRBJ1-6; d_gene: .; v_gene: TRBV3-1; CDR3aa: CASSQWSPQGNSPLHF; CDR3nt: TGTGCCAGCAGCCAATGGTCCCCACAGGGAAATTCACCCCTCCACTTT
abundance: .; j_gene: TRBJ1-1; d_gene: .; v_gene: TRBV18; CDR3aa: CASSTKAPSASNTEAFF; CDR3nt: TGTGCCAGCTCCACCAAAGCCCCGTCTGCGTCGAACACTGAAGCTTTCTTT
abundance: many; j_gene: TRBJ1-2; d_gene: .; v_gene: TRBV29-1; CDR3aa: CSVDPSGIGGYTF; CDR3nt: TGCAGCGTTGACCCTTCAGGGATCGGCGGCTACACCTTC
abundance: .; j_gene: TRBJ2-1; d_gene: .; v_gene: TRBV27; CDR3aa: CASSSDRTYNEQFF; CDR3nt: TGTGCCAGCAGTTCGGACCGGACCTACAATGAGCAGTTCTTC
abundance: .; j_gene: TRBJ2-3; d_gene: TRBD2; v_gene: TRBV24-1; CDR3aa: CATSDWASGGAVDTQYF; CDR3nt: TGTGCCACCAGTGATTGGGCTAGCGGGGGGGCGGTAGATACGCAGTATTTT
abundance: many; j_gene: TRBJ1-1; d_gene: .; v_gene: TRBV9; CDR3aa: CASSGAANTEAFF; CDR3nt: TGTGCCAGCAGCGGGGCGGCGAACACTGAAGCTTTCTTT
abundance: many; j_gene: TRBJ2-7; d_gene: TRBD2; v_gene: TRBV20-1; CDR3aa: CSWLAGGSYEQYF; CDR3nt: TGCAGTTGGCTAGCGGGGGGGTCCTACGAGCAGTACTTC